This T cell receptor (beta chain) is drawn from a study of identical twins (dated by TCRdb to between 2015 and 2016). In terms of the full investigation: The study deep-sequenced TCR alpha and beta repertoires from monozygotic twins, unrelated adults of various ages and cord blood to test whether fetal clonotypes persist. Replicate twin experiments were performed at different times using different library preparation protocols to rule out contamination. Findings and caveats that apply to the study as a whole: A weaker excess of twin sharing was found in beta out-of-frame sequences because the signal-to-noise ratio was lowered by fewer shared sequences. Out-of-frame TCR alpha sequences shared between twins showed an excess of low generation-probability sequences compared with coincidental sharing between unrelated individuals. Zero-insertion analyses could be partly confounded by invariant T cells such as MAIT and iNKT, though diverse VJ usage argued against such confounding for most clonotypes. Because the same donors could not be followed over many years, the conclusions relied on cross-sectional statistical analysis. In monozygotic twins, recombination models systematically underestimated out-of-frame TCR alpha sharing, but the models matched the sharing seen between unrelated individuals. Abundant cord blood beta clonotypes had fewer insertions, young adult naive repertoires showed a similar but weaker trend, and memory repertoires showed no such trend.

The germline ends are 8 bases apart after V is trimmed by 7 bases and J by 1 base. The CDR3 spans 12 residues, from the cysteine through the phenylalanine. Only CDR3 DNA remains: 36 bases, in frame from the first base. CDR1 and CDR2, per the germline V gene, are SGHAT and FQNNGV. Worth noting for this clonotype: What antigen it recognizes has not been identified. Base qualities are not at hand, and no much larger clone is one base apart.

Library preparation was by 5' RACE. The data were produced on an Illumina HiSeq 2000. A universal primer binding site was added through template switching, and the final cDNA carried a unique molecular identifier so that TCR cDNA molecules could be counted accurately. Specific primers in the conserved constant-segment region were used to synthesize first-strand cDNA for the TCR alpha and beta chains. To control for contamination, each cDNA library was double barcoded with a SMART-Mk sample barcode plus Illumina barcodes. TruSeq adapter sequences and Illumina sample barcodes were added in two successive PCR steps. TCR alpha and beta cDNA libraries were sequenced on the Illumina HiSeq platform with custom primers. As for the original processing: MiGEC was used to process raw reads and extract unique molecular identifiers, and MiXCR was used to find CDR3 positions. For each individual, recombination models were inferred using an EM algorithm with the repgenHMM and IGoR tools. The analysis of shared clonotypes was done with the tcR package in R, with sharing normalized by the product of cloneset sizes. Out-of-frame nonproductive sequences were analyzed to study raw recombination free of thymic and clonal selection effects. TCRdb trimmed the raw reads at Q25, called clones with MiXCR and kept productive beta chains. Under each unique CDR3 protein, matching rows form one entry showing the most common genes and DNA. The V and J calls were determined by TCRdb, not by the authors. This sample gives approximately 300,000 distinct CDR3 sequences in total; 9.5% of them show up just once. Of the sample, roughly 6.4% falls within the top ten clones.

Every donor in the study was a healthy Caucasian. The twin cohort consisted of three pairs of female monozygotic twins, all aged about 18 to 29 years. Positive isolation kits from Invitrogen were used to isolate the CD4+ and CD8+ T cell populations. These same records also appear under a second study, on yellow fever vaccine responses in identical twins. Drawing on the second study: The authors reported that the T cell response to vaccination in identical twins appeared partly convergent and partly personalized. In the study, vaccine-responding T cell clones were precisely tracked in identical twins.

The TCR was taken from a woman aged 18-35 years in good health. The rearranged segments are TRBV11-2 and TRBJ2-7; the D gene assignment is ambiguous. The source material was CD8+ T cells sorted from blood. CDR3 reads: CASTLTSYEQYF. The base sequence is TGTGCCAGCACCCTTACTTCCTACGAGCAGTACTTC. Where the CDR3 stops, the reference TRBV11-2 and TRBJ2-7 genes take over; the full variable domain is EAGVAQSPRYKIIEKRQSVAFWCNPISGHATLYWYQQILGQGPKLLIQFQNNGVVDDSQLPKDRFSAERLKGVDSTLKIQPAKLEDSAVYLCASTLTSYEQYFGPGTRLTVT.